The T cell receptor (beta chain) described here comes from a study of T cell responses to AZD1222 COVID-19 vaccine. Note on this clone: Antigen specificity is unknown.

Produced via immunoSEQ multiplex PCR; TCRdb's table is partial and in-frame only. The repertoire consists of some 130,000 clones, with around 90% occurring once and the leading ten covering about 2.5%. Study results and caveats: Most donors were white British, females outnumbered males, and clonal diversity was possibly underestimated. Only a handful of individuals given AZD1222 were seropositive at baseline.

The CDR3 consists of 13 residues. Trimming took 6 bases from V and 8 from J, leaving 16 bases between them. Germline V gives CDR1 MNHEY, CDR2 SVGAGI. The sequencing here drew on peripheral blood, taken 28 days after the second AZD1222 dose. This clonotype was sampled from an adult who received the AZD1222 COVID-19 vaccine. The chain links TRBV6-5 to TRBJ1-2; maybe TRBD1 (6 bases). As DNA, the CDR3 is TGTGCCAGCAGCCTCGACAGGTTGGGCGGCTACACCTTC. It is translated as CASSLDRLGGYTF.